This record looks at one T cell receptor beta chain sequence and its context. CDR1 is SGHDT and CDR2 is YYEEEE in the germline V gene. This CDR3 has 14 residues. Trimming left V 2 bases short and J 2 bases short, with 8 bases between. These data come from a study of control samples from healthy donors and cancer patients. The data were produced by immunoSEQ multiplex PCR, yet TCRdb's version contains in-frame clones alone and is incomplete. The sample's table shows under 200,000 clones. Input material: blood. The source is a woman aged 25 to 39 in good health. The chain recombines TRBV5-6 with TRBJ1-5; TRBD1 is a possible D gene (5 bases). CDR3 DNA: TGTGCCAGCAGCTTTCAGACAGGCAATCAGCCCCAGCATTTT. Residues: CASSFQTGNQPQHF. Complete variable domain (other parts from reference TRBV5-6 and TRBJ1-5): DAGVTQSPTHLIKTRGQQVTLRCSPKSGHDTVSWYQQALGQGPQFIFQYYEEEERQRGNFPDRFSGHQFPNYSSELNVNALLLGDSALYLCASSFQTGNQPQHFGDGTRLSIL.